One and the same sample provided the 8 T cell receptor beta chains below, sequenced in a study of T cell repertoires in cytomegalovirus infection. TCRdb reprocessed the reads with MiXCR, giving one entry per CDR3 protein. Of about 700,000 distinct CDR3 sequences in the sample, roughly 36% were seen once. These receptors lack a known antigen. Sequencing used cultured PBMCs, obtained from culture after CMV antigen stimulation. The receptors were gathered from a human donor in good health (CMV status not recorded). Some clones in this sample may be carry-over from other donors' samples.

This clonotype appeared a few times. The chain combines TRBV7-8 with TRBJ2-5; no clear D gene. Germline V gene data show CDR1 as SGHVS and CDR2 as FQNEAQ. Deletions cut 2 bases from V and 1 base from J, with 11 bases between. The CDR3 contains 15 residues. In nucleotides, the CDR3 is TGTGCCAGCAGCTTAACCCGATTTGGCCAAGAGACCCAGTACTTC. Translation gives CASSLTRFGQETQYF.

This clonotype was counted a few times. The rearrangement uses TRBV4-3 and TRBJ2-7; D is undetermined. CDR1 and CDR2 from the germline V gene are LGHNA and YSLEER. Trimming left V 0 bases short and J 0 bases short, with 18 bases between. The CDR3 has 18 residues. The chain's CDR3 is CASSQDLVEAVRSYEQYF. In DNA, the CDR3 is TGCGCCAGCAGCCAAGATTTGGTAGAGGCCGTTCGCTCCTACGAGCAGTACTTC.

This clonotype was seen a few times. V is TRBV7-7 and J is TRBJ1-2, with D maybe TRBD1 (5 bases). The CDR3 loop spans 12 amino acids. Germline CDR1 is SSHAT and CDR2 is FNYEAQ (reference sequence). Trimming cost V 9 bases and J 4 bases, with 12 bases left between them. The CDR3 region has the DNA TGTGCCAGTCCCCGGGACTCCTATGGCTACACCTTC. Amino acid sequence: CASPRDSYGYTF.

This chain links TRBV7-2 with TRBJ2-7; D ambiguous. Trimming removed 1 base at V and 4 bases at J, with 11 bases between. The CDR3 contains 14 residues. Germline-derived CDR1 and CDR2 are SGHTA and FQGNSA. The CDR3 DNA reads as TGTGCCAGCAGCTTAGTTGCGCGGCAATACGAGCAGTACTTC. It specifies CASSLVARQYEQYF.

The chain joins TRBV4-1 to TRBJ1-5; no clear D. V gave up 1 base and J gave up 11 bases, with 12 bases separating them. This CDR3 is built from 13 residues. Germline CDR1 and CDR2: MGHRA and YSYEKL. CDR3 in amino acids: CASSQVMGLAQHF. The CDR3 DNA reads as TGCGCCAGCAGCCAAGTAATGGGGTTGGCCCAGCATTTT.

This clonotype has only a few counts. The chain joins TRBV6-1 to TRBJ2-5; D uncertain. The V and J ends lost 7 bases and 1 base respectively, with 4 bases between them. Germline CDR1 and CDR2: MNHNS and SASEGT. The CDR3 length is 11 residues. DNA of the CDR3: TGTGCCAGCACCACCCAAGAGACCCAGTACTTC. Protein sequence: CASTTQETQYF.

In this sample, this clonotype turned up a few times. V usage is TRBV7-2 and J usage is TRBJ1-3; the D is unclear. Germline CDR1 is SGHTA and CDR2 is FQGNSA. The germline V and J ends were trimmed by 4 bases and 0 bases, with 10 bases remaining between them. CDR3 length equals 15 residues. CDR3 sequence (DNA): TGTGCCAGCAGCTATCAGACAAGCTCTGGAAACACCATATATTTT. Protein product: CASSYQTSSGNTIYF.

This chain links TRBV6-5 with TRBJ1-4, with a possible D match to TRBD1 (6 bases). The CDR3 loop spans 17 amino acids. V was trimmed by 7 bases and J by 5 bases, leaving 23 bases between them. The germline V gene encodes CDR1 MNHEY and CDR2 SVGAGI. CDR3 sequence reads: CASKSTGGMRANEKLFF. CDR3 bases: TGTGCCAGCAAATCGACAGGAGGGATGAGGGCCAATGAAAAACTGTTTTTT.